The 16 T cell receptor beta chains below come from one sample, sequenced in a study of blood T cell repertoires in COVID-19. Assay: immunoSEQ multiplex PCR; the TCRdb copy retains only in-frame clones and omits some. The table includes about 140,000 clones, around 82% detected once. Source material: peripheral blood. The receptors come from a woman aged 60-75 years with acute or convalescent COVID-19.

J is TRBJ1-6 and V is TRBV27, with D maybe TRBD1 (5 bases). V lost 11 bases and J lost 0, with 23 bases in between. The CDR3 covers 18 residues. Germline V gene data show CDR1 as MNHEY and CDR2 as SMNVEV (reference sequence). CDR3 in DNA: TGTGCCGCGTCTCCGCCGGGGGAACTGAGCTCCTATAATTCACCCCTCCACTTT. This codes for CAASPPGELSSYNSPLHF.

This clone has just a few counts. This chain joins TRBV7-8 and TRBJ2-3; D remains ambiguous. The CDR3 extends over 14 amino acids. Deletions cut 5 bases from V and 2 bases from J, with 11 bases between. Germline CDR1 and CDR2: SGHVS and FQNEAQ. This chain's CDR3 is CASSPRFPTDTQYF. For the CDR3, the DNA is TGTGCCAGCAGCCCCCGGTTCCCCACAGATACGCAGTATTTT.

The chain employs TRBV6-5 and TRBJ2-5; 8 nucleotides match TRBD1. Germline CDR1 and CDR2: MNHEY and SVGAGI. The CDR3 consists of 15 residues. J gave up 5 bases and V 7 bases, and 12 bases lay outside the gene matches. The CDR3 DNA sequence: TGTGCCAGCATCTATCGGACAGGGCGAAAGGAGACCCAGTACTTC. This gives the protein CASIYRTGRKETQYF.

The V gene is TRBV5-1, the J gene TRBJ1-2; D may be TRBD1 (6 bases). Trimming shortened V by 2 bases and J by 6 bases, and 11 bases separated the two germline ends. Per the germline V gene, CDR1 is SGHRS and CDR2 is YFSETQ. The length of the CDR3 is 13 residues. The DNA of the CDR3 is TGCGCCAGCAGCTTACCTAACAGGGATGGCTACACCTTC. Translating it yields CASSLPNRDGYTF.

J is TRBJ2-2 and V is TRBV29-1, with D perhaps TRBD2 (7 bases). From germline, CDR1 is SQVTM and CDR2 ANQGSEA. Trimming stripped 6 bases from V and 5 bases from J, with 13 bases between. CDR3 length: 13 amino acids. CDR3 in amino acids: CSVRGGGTGELFF. The CDR3 nucleotides read TGCAGCGTCAGAGGGGGGGGTACCGGGGAGCTGTTTTTT.

The CDR3 DNA sequence: TGTGCCAGCAGTTGGAACAGGGGAATGAACACTGAAGCTTTCTTT. Its protein is CASSWNRGMNTEAFF. V is TRBV27 and J is TRBJ1-1; 7 nucleotides agree with TRBD1. CDR1 MNHEY and CDR2 SMNVEV come from the germline V gene (reference sequence). This CDR3 is built from 15 residues. Trimming removed 4 bases from V and 0 bases from J; junction bases left unmatched: 5.

This chain uses TRBV9 with TRBJ2-7, with 8 bases matching TRBD1. Germline CDR1 is SGDLS and CDR2 is YYNGEE. This CDR3 has 13 residues. Trimming cost V 3 bases and J 3 bases; bases outside gene matches: 2. The CDR3 region is CASSGTGGYEQYF. The CDR3 DNA follows: TGTGCCAGCAGCGGAACAGGGGGCTACGAGCAGTACTTC.

Points on this clone: Other DNA variants within this sample encode the same CDR3. The chain combines TRBV30 with TRBJ1-5, with D possibly being TRBD1 (5 bases). The ends were cut back, 0 bases at V and 4 bases at J, with 7 bases in the middle. The CDR3 runs 13 residues. CDR1 and CDR2 from the germline V gene are GTSNPN and SVGIG (reference sequence). The CDR3 DNA follows: TGTGCCTGGAGTGTACGGGGGAATCAGCCCCAGCATTTT. Translated: CAWSVRGNQPQHF.

This rearrangement joins TRBV5-1 to TRBJ1-1; the D gene is possibly TRBD1 (6 bases). The germline V and J ends were trimmed by 1 base and 5 bases, with 15 bases remaining between them. In germline, CDR1 is SGHRS, CDR2 YFSETQ. The CDR3 is 15 residues long. The CDR3 is CASSLRVGGLTEAFF. The CDR3 nucleotides are TGCGCCAGCAGCTTGCGGGTCGGGGGGCTGACTGAAGCTTTCTTT.

The chain is built from TRBV9 and TRBJ2-1, with 7 nucleotides matching TRBD2. This CDR3 region has 16 residues. J gave up 6 bases and V 3 bases, and 12 bases lay outside the gene matches. Germline CDR1 is SGDLS and CDR2 is YYNGEE. In DNA form, the CDR3 reads TGTGCCAGCAGCGCAGGACTAGACCCCCCCCGCAATGAGCAGTTCTTC. Translation: CASSAGLDPPRNEQFF.

CDR3 residues: CASTTNRGPQHF. The CDR3 nucleotides read TGTGCCAGCACCACAAACAGGGGGCCCCAGCATTTT. The rearrangement links TRBV2 to TRBJ1-5; the match to TRBD1 covers 7 bases. Trimming at V came to 7 bases and at J to 9 bases, leaving 6 bases not matched to a gene. The CDR3 extends over 12 amino acids. Germline CDR1 is SNHLY and CDR2 is FYNNEI.

V gene TRBV5-1 combines with J gene TRBJ2-7; 10 nucleotides align to TRBD2. The CDR3 has 14 amino acids. Germline V lookup: CDR1 SGHRS, CDR2 YFSETQ. Unmatched junction bases numbered 8, after V lost 7 bases and J lost 4 bases. CDR3 nucleotides: TGCGCCAGCGCCGGAAATAGCGGGAGGTACGAGCAGTACTTC. Residues: CASAGNSGRYEQYF.

The gene calls are TRBV28 and TRBJ1-2; no definite D call. The CDR3 has 14 amino acids. From germline, CDR1 is MDHEN and CDR2 SYDVKM. Trimming removed 2 bases at V and 8 bases at J, with 15 bases between. CDR3 DNA: TGTGCCAGCAGTTTACAACTCGGGGTTGGAGGCTACACCTTC. Translating gives CASSLQLGVGGYTF.

This sequence joins TRBV2 and TRBJ2-7; D is unresolved. V was trimmed by 5 bases and J by 2 bases, leaving 7 bases between them. This CDR3 has 12 amino acids. The germline V gene encodes CDR1 SNHLY and CDR2 FYNNEI. CDR3 in DNA: TGTGCCAGCAGTCAGGTAACCTACGAGCAGTACTTC. It encodes CASSQVTYEQYF.

V gene TRBV28 combines with J gene TRBJ2-7; D possibly corresponds to TRBD2 (5 bases). This CDR3 is 17 amino acids long. V was cut by 6 bases and J by 2 bases, with 23 bases left in between. Germline V gene sequence: CDR1 MDHEN, CDR2 SYDVKM. CDR3 residues: CASREPAPSGRTYEQYF. Written as DNA, the CDR3 is TGTGCCAGCAGAGAACCGGCCCCGAGCGGAAGAACCTACGAGCAGTACTTC.

The chain uses TRBV5-5 and TRBJ2-7, with D maybe TRBD1 (6 bases). CDR1 and CDR2 from the germline V gene are SGHKS and YYEKEE (reference sequence). This CDR3 region has 14 residues. V dropped 1 base and J dropped 10 bases, with 18 bases sitting between them. In DNA form, the CDR3 reads TGTGCCAGCAGCTTGACAGGGTCCCCCAGGTCCCAGTACTTC. It codes for CASSLTGSPRSQYF. Together with reference TRBV5-5 and TRBJ2-7, the CDR3 gives the full variable domain: DAGVTQSPTHLIKTRGQQVTLRCSPISGHKSVSWYQQVLGQGPQFIFQYYEKEERGRGNFPDRFSARQFPNYSSELNVNALLLGDSALYLCASSLTGSPRSQYFGPGTRLTVT.